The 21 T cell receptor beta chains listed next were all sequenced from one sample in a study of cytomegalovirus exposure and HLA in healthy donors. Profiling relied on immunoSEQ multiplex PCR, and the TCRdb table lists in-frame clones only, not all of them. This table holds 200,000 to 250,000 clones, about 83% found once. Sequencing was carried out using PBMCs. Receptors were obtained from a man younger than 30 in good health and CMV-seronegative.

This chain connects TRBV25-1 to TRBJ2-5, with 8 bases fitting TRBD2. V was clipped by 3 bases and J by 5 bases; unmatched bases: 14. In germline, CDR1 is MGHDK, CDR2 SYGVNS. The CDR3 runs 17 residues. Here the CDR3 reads CASSERGWTSRMETQYF. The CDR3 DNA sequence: TGTGCCAGCAGTGAGAGAGGTTGGACTAGCAGGATGGAGACCCAGTACTTC.

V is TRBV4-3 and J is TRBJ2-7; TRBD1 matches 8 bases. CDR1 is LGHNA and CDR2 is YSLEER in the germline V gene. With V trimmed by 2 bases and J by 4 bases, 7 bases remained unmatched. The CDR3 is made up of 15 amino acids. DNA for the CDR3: TGCGCCAGCAGCCAAAACCAGGGACAGGTTTACGAGCAGTACTTC. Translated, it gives CASSQNQGQVYEQYF.

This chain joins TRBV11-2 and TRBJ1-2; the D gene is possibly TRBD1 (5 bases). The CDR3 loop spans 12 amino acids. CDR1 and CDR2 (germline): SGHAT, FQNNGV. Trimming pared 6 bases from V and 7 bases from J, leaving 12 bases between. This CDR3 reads CASRQGYGGYTF. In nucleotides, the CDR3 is TGTGCCAGCAGGCAGGGATATGGTGGCTACACCTTC.

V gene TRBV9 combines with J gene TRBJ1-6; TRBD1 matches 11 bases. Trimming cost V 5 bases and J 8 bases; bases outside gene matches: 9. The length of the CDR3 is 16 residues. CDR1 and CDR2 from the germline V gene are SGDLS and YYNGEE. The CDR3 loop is CASSRGQGAFDSPLHF. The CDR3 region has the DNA TGTGCCAGCAGTCGAGGACAGGGGGCATTTGATTCACCCCTCCACTTT. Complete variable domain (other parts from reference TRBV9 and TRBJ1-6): DSGVTQTPKHLITATGQRVTLRCSPRSGDLSVYWYQQSLDQGLQFLIQYYNGEERAKGNILERFSAQQFPDLHSELNLSSLELGDSALYFCASSRGQGAFDSPLHFGNGTRLTVT.

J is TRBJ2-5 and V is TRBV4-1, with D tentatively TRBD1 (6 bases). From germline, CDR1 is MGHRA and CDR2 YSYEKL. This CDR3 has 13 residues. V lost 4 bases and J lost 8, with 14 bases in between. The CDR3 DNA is TGCGCCAGCAGCCTCCAGGACAGTCCCACCCAGTACTTC. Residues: CASSLQDSPTQYF.

Here the CDR3 reads CASGTGPWGTDTQYF. The CDR3, as DNA: TGCGCCAGTGGGACTGGACCCTGGGGCACAGATACGCAGTATTTT. The genes are TRBV5-1 and TRBJ2-3; possibly TRBD2 for D (6 bases). Germline values: CDR1 SGHRS, CDR2 YFSETQ. V shed 8 bases and J shed 1 base, with 17 bases lying between them. The CDR3 spans 15 residues.

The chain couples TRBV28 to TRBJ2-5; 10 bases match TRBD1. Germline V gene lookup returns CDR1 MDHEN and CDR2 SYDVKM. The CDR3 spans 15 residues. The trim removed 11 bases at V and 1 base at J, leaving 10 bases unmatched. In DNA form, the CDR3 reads TGTGCCGTCAAGCGACAGGGGGCTCCCCAAGAGACCCAGTACTTC. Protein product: CAVKRQGAPQETQYF.

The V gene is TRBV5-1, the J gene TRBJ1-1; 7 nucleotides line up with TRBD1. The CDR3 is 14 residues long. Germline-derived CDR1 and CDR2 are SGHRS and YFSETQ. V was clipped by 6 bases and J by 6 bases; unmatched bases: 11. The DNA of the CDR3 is TGCGCCAGCACTCCGACAGGGTCTATCGCTGAAGCTTTCTTT. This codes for CASTPTGSIAEAFF.

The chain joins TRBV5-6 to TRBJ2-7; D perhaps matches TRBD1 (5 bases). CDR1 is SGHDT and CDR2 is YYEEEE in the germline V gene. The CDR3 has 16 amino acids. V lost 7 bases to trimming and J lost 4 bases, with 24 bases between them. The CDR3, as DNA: TGTGCCAGCGGTGGCCCAGACAGCCCATATAAATACGAGCAGTACTTC. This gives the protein CASGGPDSPYKYEQYF. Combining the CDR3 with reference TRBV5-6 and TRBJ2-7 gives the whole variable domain DAGVTQSPTHLIKTRGQQVTLRCSPKSGHDTVSWYQQALGQGPQFIFQYYEEEERQRGNFPDRFSGHQFPNYSSELNVNALLLGDSALYLCASGGPDSPYKYEQYFGPGTRLTVT.

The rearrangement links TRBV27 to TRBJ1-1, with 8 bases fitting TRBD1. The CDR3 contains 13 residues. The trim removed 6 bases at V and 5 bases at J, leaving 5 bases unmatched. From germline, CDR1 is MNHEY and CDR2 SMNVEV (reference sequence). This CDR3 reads CASSADRVTEAFF. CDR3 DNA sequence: TGTGCCAGCAGCGCGGACAGGGTGACTGAAGCTTTCTTT.

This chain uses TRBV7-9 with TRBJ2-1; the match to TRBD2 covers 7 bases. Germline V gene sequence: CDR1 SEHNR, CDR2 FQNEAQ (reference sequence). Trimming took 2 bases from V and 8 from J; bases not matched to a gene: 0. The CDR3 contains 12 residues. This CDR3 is CASSLREDEQFF. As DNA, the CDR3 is TGTGCCAGCAGCTTACGGGAGGATGAGCAGTTCTTC.

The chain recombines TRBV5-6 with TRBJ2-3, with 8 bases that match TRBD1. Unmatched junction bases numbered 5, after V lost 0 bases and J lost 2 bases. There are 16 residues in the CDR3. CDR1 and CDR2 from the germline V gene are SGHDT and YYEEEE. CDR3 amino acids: CASSLEGRGPTDTQYF. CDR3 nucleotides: TGTGCCAGCAGCTTGGAGGGCAGGGGGCCCACAGATACGCAGTATTTT.

CDR3 nucleotides: TGCAGCGTTGAAGTTCCCCTGGGTCGTAGCGGTAATGAGCAGTTCTTC. This translates into CSVEVPLGRSGNEQFF. The gene calls are TRBV29-1 and TRBJ2-1; D might be TRBD2 (6 bases). V dropped 1 base and J dropped 7 bases, with 20 bases sitting between them. The CDR3 contains 16 residues. Germline V gives CDR1 SQVTM, CDR2 ANQGSEA.

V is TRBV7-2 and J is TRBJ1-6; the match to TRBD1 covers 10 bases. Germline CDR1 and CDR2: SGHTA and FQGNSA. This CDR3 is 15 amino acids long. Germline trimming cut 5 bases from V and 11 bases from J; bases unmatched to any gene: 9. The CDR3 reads CASSREGQGMTPLHF. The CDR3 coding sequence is TGTGCCAGCAGCCGAGAGGGACAGGGGATGACACCCCTCCACTTT.

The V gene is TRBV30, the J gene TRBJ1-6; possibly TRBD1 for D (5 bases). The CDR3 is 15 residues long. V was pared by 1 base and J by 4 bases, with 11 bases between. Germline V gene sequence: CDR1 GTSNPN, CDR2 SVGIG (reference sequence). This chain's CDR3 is CAWSGRTRYNSPLHF. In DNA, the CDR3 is TGTGCCTGGAGTGGGCGGACAAGGTATAATTCACCCCTCCACTTT.

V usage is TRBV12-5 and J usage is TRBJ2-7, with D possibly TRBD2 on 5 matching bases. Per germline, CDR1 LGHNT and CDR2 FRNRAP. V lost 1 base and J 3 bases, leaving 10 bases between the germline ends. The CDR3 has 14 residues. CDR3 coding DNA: TGTGCTAGTGGTTTGGGAGCGGAAGTCTACGAGCAGTACTTC. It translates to CASGLGAEVYEQYF.

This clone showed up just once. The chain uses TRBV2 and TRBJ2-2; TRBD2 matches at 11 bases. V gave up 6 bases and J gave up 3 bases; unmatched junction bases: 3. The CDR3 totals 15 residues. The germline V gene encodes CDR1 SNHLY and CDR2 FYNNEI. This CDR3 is CASRASGGYTGELFF. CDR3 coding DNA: TGTGCCAGCAGGGCTAGCGGGGGGTACACCGGGGAGCTGTTTTTT.

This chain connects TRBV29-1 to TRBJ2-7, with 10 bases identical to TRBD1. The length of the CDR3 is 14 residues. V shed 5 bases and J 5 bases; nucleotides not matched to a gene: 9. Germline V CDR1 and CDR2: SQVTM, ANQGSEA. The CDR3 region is CSVYVGDRGNEQYF. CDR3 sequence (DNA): TGCAGCGTTTATGTAGGGGACAGGGGCAACGAGCAGTACTTC.

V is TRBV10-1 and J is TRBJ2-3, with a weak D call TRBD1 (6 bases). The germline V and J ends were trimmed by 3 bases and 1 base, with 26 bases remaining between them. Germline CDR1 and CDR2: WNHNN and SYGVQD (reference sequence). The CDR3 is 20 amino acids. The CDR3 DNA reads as TGCGCCAGCAGTGACCCTATAACCTTGAGGGGGACCACTTGCACAGATACGCAGTATTTT. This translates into CASSDPITLRGTTCTDTQYF.

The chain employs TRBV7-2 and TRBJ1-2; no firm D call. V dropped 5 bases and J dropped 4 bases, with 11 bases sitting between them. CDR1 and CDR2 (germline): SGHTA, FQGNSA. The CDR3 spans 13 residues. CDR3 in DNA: TGTGCCAGCAGCCAAGACGGAGTCTATGGCTACACCTTC. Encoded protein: CASSQDGVYGYTF. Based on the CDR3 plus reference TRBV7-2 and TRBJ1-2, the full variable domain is GAGVSQSPSNKVTEKGKDVELRCDPISGHTALYWYRQSLGQGLEFLIYFQGNSAPDKSGLPSDRFSAERTGGSVSTLTIQRTQQEDSAVYLCASSQDGVYGYTFGSGTRLTVV.

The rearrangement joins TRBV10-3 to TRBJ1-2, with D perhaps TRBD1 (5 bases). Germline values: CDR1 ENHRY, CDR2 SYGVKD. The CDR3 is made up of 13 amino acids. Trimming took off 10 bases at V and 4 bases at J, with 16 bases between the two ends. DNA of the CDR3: TGTGCCACCTTTGGGGGGGGAAGCTATGGCTACACCTTC. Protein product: CATFGGGSYGYTF.